This entry features one T cell receptor (beta chain) sequence. The antigen remains undetermined. This record comes from a study of Ad26.COV2.S vaccination and SARS-CoV-2 variants. General observations from the study: Total responses of T cells may have been underestimated by the analyses of TCR breadth and depth.

Treatment here: around 19 received Ad26.COV2.S at low or high dose, single or two shots; about 5 received placebo; per-sample allocation not given. Sampling took place 63 days after the first vaccine or placebo injection. The method was immunoSEQ multiplex PCR; TCRdb's version includes in-frame clones alone and lacks a portion of them. The top ten hold approximately 2.2% of the sample, which has 300,000 to 350,000 clones, 70% to 90% seen once. This specimen was peripheral blood, taken in a trial of Ad26.COV2.S vaccine versus placebo. The source of this sequence is a person aged 18-65 years who received the Ad26.COV2.S COVID-19 vaccine or a placebo.

The CDR3 nucleotides are TGTGCCAGCAGCCTCTCCACGGGGACCTACGAGCAGTACTTC. The encoded protein is CASSLSTGTYEQYF. The genes are TRBV3-1 (or the pseudogene TRBV3-2) and TRBJ2-7, with TRBD2 as a possible D gene (5 bases). Looked up from germline, CDR1 is LGHDT and CDR2 is YNNKEL (reference sequence). There are 14 residues in the CDR3. V was trimmed by 4 bases and J by 2 bases, leaving 12 bases between them.